Listed below are T cell receptor beta chains from one sample, sequenced in a study of brain T cells in children with intractable seizures. Sequencing was performed with immunoSEQ multiplex PCR; in TCRdb, only in-frame clones are kept and a portion is missing. The data hold 300,000 to 400,000 clones, with over 85% observed a single time. The sample was peripheral blood, taken more than 4 months after surgery. All receptors come from a boy younger than two with tuberous sclerosis and intractable seizures. CDR3s include the opening cysteine and the closing phenylalanine or tryptophan. The order of the fields is clone size, J gene, V gene, D gene, CDR3 DNA, CDR3 protein. D genes are given only for firm matches. Clone size is stated in some rows and not others, as once, few, many or a class when expanded.

size: -; J: TRBJ1-6; V: TRBV3-1/TRBV3-2; D: TRBD1; DNA: TGTGCCAGCAGCCAGACAGGGGGCGATTCACCCCTCCACTTT; CDR3: CASSQTGGDSPLHF
size: -; J: TRBJ1-3; V: TRBV9; D: -; DNA: TGTGCCAGCAGCGTAACTCCGGTAAGGGGTGGAAACACCATATATTTT; CDR3: CASSVTPVRGGNTIYF
size: once; J: TRBJ2-7; V: TRBV18; D: TRBD1; DNA: TGTGCCAGCTCACCCCGACAGGGGGATGAGCAGTACTTC; CDR3: CASSPRQGDEQYF
size: -; J: TRBJ2-2; V: TRBV4-1; D: -; DNA: TGCGCCAGCAGCCAAGACGCCGTACCCGGAGGGGCAGGGGAGCTGTTTTTT; CDR3: CASSQDAVPGGAGELFF
size: -; J: TRBJ2-1; V: TRBV7-2; D: TRBD2; DNA: TGTGCCAGCAGCTTAGTGACTCTCGGGAGGGCCCTCTACAATGAGCAGTTCTTC; CDR3: CASSLVTLGRALYNEQFF
size: -; J: TRBJ2-3; V: TRBV19; D: TRBD1; DNA: TGTGCCAGTAGGTTTGACAGGGGGCAAGGATCAGATACGCAGTATTTT; CDR3: CASRFDRGQGSDTQYF
size: -; J: TRBJ2-7; V: TRBV4-2; D: -; DNA: TGTGCCAGCAGCCCGGAGGAGACGGTAACCTACGAGCAGTACTTC; CDR3: CASSPEETVTYEQYF
size: -; J: TRBJ2-7; V: TRBV25-1; D: TRBD2; DNA: TGTGCCAGCAGTGGCCGACTAGCGGATGCCTTCGAGCAGTACTTC; CDR3: CASSGRLADAFEQYF
size: -; J: TRBJ1-1; V: TRBV19; D: TRBD1; DNA: TGTGCCAGTAGTGTTACAGGGGGCCCGGAAGCTTTCTTT; CDR3: CASSVTGGPEAFF
size: -; J: TRBJ2-7; V: TRBV6-5; D: TRBD2; DNA: TGTGCCAGCCTTCCTGGGACTAGGGTTTACGAGCAGTACTTC; CDR3: CASLPGTRVYEQYF
size: -; J: TRBJ2-5; V: TRBV19; D: -; DNA: TGTGCCAGTAGTCCTTCGTTGGGAGAGACCCAGTACTTC; CDR3: CASSPSLGETQYF
size: -; J: TRBJ2-3; V: TRBV18; D: TRBD2; DNA: TGTGCCAGCTCAACAGAGCGGGAGGGCTGGGATACGCAGTATTTT; CDR3: CASSTEREGWDTQYF
size: -; J: TRBJ1-1; V: TRBV7-2; D: -; DNA: TGTGCCAGCAGCATAAAATCAGGGGACACTGAAGCTTTCTTT; CDR3: CASSIKSGDTEAFF
size: -; J: TRBJ2-3; V: TRBV27; D: TRBD2; DNA: TGTGCCAGCAGTCCCCGGGAGGCCTTCACAGATACGCAGTATTTT; CDR3: CASSPREAFTDTQYF
size: -; J: TRBJ1-1; V: TRBV5-1; D: -; DNA: TGCGCCAGCAGCTCCCAATCCGGGGGAGGGGAAACTGAAGCTTTCTTT; CDR3: CASSSQSGGGETEAFF
size: -; J: TRBJ1-6; V: TRBV27; D: -; DNA: TGTGCCAGCAGGTCGCTGGGAGAGGCTTCACCCCTCCACTTT; CDR3: CASRSLGEASPLHF
size: -; J: TRBJ2-7; V: TRBV7-2; D: TRBD1; DNA: TGTGCCAGCAGCCTCGCGACAGGGGCGACCTACGAGCAGTACTTC; CDR3: CASSLATGATYEQYF
size: -; J: TRBJ1-1; V: TRBV7-2; D: -; DNA: TGTGCCAGCAGCTTAGCGACGGGGCTGAACACTGAAGCTTTCTTT; CDR3: CASSLATGLNTEAFF
size: once; J: TRBJ2-7; V: TRBV27; D: TRBD2; DNA: TGTGCCAGCAGTTACTCGACTAGCGGGGGCTACGAGCAGTACTTC; CDR3: CASSYSTSGGYEQYF
size: -; J: TRBJ1-5; V: TRBV30; D: -; DNA: TGTGCCTGGAGTGTACGGTCTTTTCAGCCCCAGCATTTT; CDR3: CAWSVRSFQPQHF
size: -; J: TRBJ2-5; V: TRBV24-1; D: TRBD2; DNA: TGTGCCACCAGTGATCCCACGTTTGGCGGGAGGCGCGAGACCCAGTACTTC; CDR3: CATSDPTFGGRRETQYF
size: -; J: TRBJ2-1; V: TRBV19; D: -; DNA: TGTGCCAGTAGTATGGGAGTTGGTTTGTGGGGTTACAATGAGCAGTTCTTC; CDR3: CASSMGVGLWGYNEQFF
size: few; J: TRBJ1-3; V: TRBV10-3; D: -; DNA: TGTGCCACCTCAAGCGTAAACACCATATATTTT; CDR3: CATSSVNTIYF
size: -; J: TRBJ2-5; V: TRBV19; D: -; DNA: TGTGCCAGTAGAAGGACAGTGGGGTACCAAGAGACCCAGTACTTC; CDR3: CASRRTVGYQETQYF
size: -; J: TRBJ2-1; V: TRBV29-1; D: -; DNA: TGCAGCGTTGAAGATGGCCAGTTTAATGAGCAGTTCTTC; CDR3: CSVEDGQFNEQFF
size: -; J: TRBJ1-5; V: TRBV4-1; D: TRBD1; DNA: TGCGCCAGCAGCCCTAAACAGGGGCAAGGGCCCCAGCATTTT; CDR3: CASSPKQGQGPQHF
size: -; J: TRBJ2-4; V: TRBV18; D: TRBD1; DNA: TGTGCCAGCTCAACCGCGGGACAGGGGGTAAACATTCAGTACTTC; CDR3: CASSTAGQGVNIQYF
size: -; J: TRBJ1-1; V: TRBV27; D: TRBD1; DNA: TGTGCCAGCAAGGGGGTGGGGACAGGGCTCACTGAAGCTTTCTTT; CDR3: CASKGVGTGLTEAFF